The 15 T cell receptor beta chains reported below all come from one sample, sequenced in a study of T cell responses to AZD1222 COVID-19 vaccine. Data came from immunoSEQ multiplex PCR; TCRdb stores just in-frame clones and leaves some out. The sample has under 75,000 clones; over 75% are singletons. The sample in question was peripheral blood, obtained on day 0 of AZD1222 vaccination. These receptors were obtained from an adult in good health.

The chain combines TRBV11-1 with TRBJ2-2; weak D call: TRBD1 (5 bases). V shed 1 base and J shed 2 bases, with 8 bases lying between them. CDR3 size: 15 residues. CDR1 is SGHAT and CDR2 is FQDESV in the germline V gene (reference sequence). The CDR3 DNA reads TGTGCCAGCAGCTTAGGGACACTTAACACCGGGGAGCTGTTTTTT. Its protein product is CASSLGTLNTGELFF.

The chain joins TRBV9 to TRBJ1-1; possible D gene TRBD1, 5 bases. V was pared by 0 bases and J by 8 bases, with 20 bases between. The CDR3 covers 16 residues. Per the germline V gene, CDR1 is SGDLS and CDR2 is YYNGEE. The CDR3 region has the DNA TGTGCCAGCAGCGTAGACCGGGGCCAGTTGCTTGGCGAAGCTTTCTTT. It encodes CASSVDRGQLLGEAFF. The variable domain in full, with the rest retrieved from reference TRBV9 and TRBJ1-1, is DSGVTQTPKHLITATGQRVTLRCSPRSGDLSVYWYQQSLDQGLQFLIQYYNGEERAKGNILERFSAQQFPDLHSELNLSSLELGDSALYFCASSVDRGQLLGEAFFGQGTRLTVV.

The genes are TRBV28 and TRBJ1-5; 7 bases are shared with TRBD1. The CDR3 consists of 13 residues. The J segment lost 6 bases and the V segment lost 6 bases, leaving 5 bases of the junction unmatched. Germline lookup yields CDR1 MDHEN and CDR2 SYDVKM. Here the CDR3 reads CASRVTGTQPQHF. The CDR3 coding sequence is TGTGCCAGCAGGGTGACAGGGACTCAGCCCCAGCATTTT.

The genes are TRBV9 and TRBJ1-2; 11 nucleotides line up with TRBD1. The CDR3 runs 16 residues. In germline, CDR1 is SGDLS, CDR2 YYNGEE. V gave up 3 bases and J gave up 8 bases; unmatched junction bases: 12. The CDR3, as DNA: TGTGCCAGCAGCGGCGGCGGGACAGGGGGACCTCAGGGCTACACCTTC. Protein: CASSGGGTGGPQGYTF.

The genes are TRBV11-2 and TRBJ2-5; 7 bases fit TRBD1. This CDR3 has 13 residues. Germline CDR1 and CDR2: SGHAT and FQNNGV. After removal of 6 bases from V and 5 bases from J, the junction contained 6 bases not matched to a gene. CDR3 DNA sequence: TGTGCCAGCAGGGGGACAGTTGGGGAGACCCAGTACTTC. This sequence encodes CASRGTVGETQYF.

This clone turned up a few times. This chain uses TRBV5-1 with TRBJ1-6; unclear D gene. Trimming removed 0 bases at V and 6 bases at J, with 7 bases between. Germline assignment: CDR1 SGHRS and CDR2 YFSETQ. The CDR3 has 14 residues. CDR3 sequence: CASSLGAPNSPLHF. The CDR3 nucleotides are TGCGCCAGCAGCTTGGGGGCACCTAATTCACCCCTCCACTTT. Drawing the rest from reference TRBV5-1 and TRBJ1-6, the complete variable domain is KAGVTQTPRYLIKTRGQQVTLSCSPISGHRSVSWYQQTPGQGLQFLFEYFSETQRNKGNFPGRFSGRQFSNSRSEMNVSTLELGDSALYLCASSLGAPNSPLHFGNGTRLTVT.

The chain combines TRBV3-1 (or the pseudogene TRBV3-2) with TRBJ1-1, with TRBD1 matching 8 bases. V gave up 4 bases and J gave up 2 bases; unmatched junction bases: 3. CDR3 size: 14 residues. Germline V gene lookup returns CDR1 LGHDT and CDR2 YNNKEL (reference sequence). CDR3 DNA: TGTGCCAGCAGCCTGGGACAGGTCAACACTGAAGCTTTCTTT. Amino acids: CASSLGQVNTEAFF.

The J gene is TRBJ1-5, the V gene TRBV12-3 or TRBV12-4, with 7 positions matching TRBD1. V gave up 6 bases and J gave up 11 bases; unmatched junction bases: 7. The CDR3 consists of 12 residues. CDR3 protein: CASSRQGTAQHF. In DNA form, the CDR3 reads TGTGCCAGCAGCCGACAGGGTACAGCCCAGCATTTT.

This chain joins TRBV28 and TRBJ1-5; no firm D call. In germline, CDR1 is MDHEN, CDR2 SYDVKM. V shed 6 bases and J shed 1 base, with 7 bases lying between them. This CDR3 has 13 residues. The CDR3 coding sequence is TGTGCCAGCAGCCAACTCAGCAATCAGCCCCAGCATTTT. Translation: CASSQLSNQPQHF.

This chain connects TRBV12-5 to TRBJ2-3; TRBD2 matches at 12 bases. V shed 1 base and J 1 base; nucleotides not matched to a gene: 0. The CDR3 spans 16 residues. The V gene's germline CDR1 is LGHNT and CDR2 FRNRAP. CDR3 DNA: TGTGCTAGTGGTTTGGGACTAGCGGGGGGCACAGATACGCAGTATTTT. Translation: CASGLGLAGGTDTQYF.

The chain couples TRBV6-5 to TRBJ1-1; unclear D gene. CDR1 and CDR2 from the germline V gene are MNHEY and SVGAGI. The CDR3 length is 14 residues. The germline V and J ends were trimmed by 6 bases and 4 bases, with 15 bases remaining between them. The CDR3 sequence is CASSLAPLATEAFF. CDR3 DNA: TGTGCCAGCAGCCTTGCCCCCTTGGCCACTGAAGCTTTCTTT.

The V call is TRBV7-8, the J call TRBJ2-7; 7 bases line up with TRBD2. CDR3 length equals 15 residues. V lost 4 bases, J lost 4 bases, and 10 bases stayed unmatched. Germline V gives CDR1 SGHVS, CDR2 FQNEAQ. The CDR3 sequence is CASSSAPQRGYEQYF. CDR3 in DNA: TGTGCCAGCAGCTCGGCCCCCCAGCGGGGATACGAGCAGTACTTC.

CDR3 bases: TGCGCCAGCAGCTTGTTGCAGGGACGGACTGAAGCTTTCTTT. Its protein product is CASSLLQGRTEAFF. V is TRBV5-1 and J is TRBJ1-1; a weak D match, TRBD1 (5 bases). CDR1 and CDR2 (germline): SGHRS, YFSETQ. Trimming left V 1 base short and J 5 bases short, with 12 bases between. The CDR3 runs 14 residues.

This chain links TRBV19 with TRBJ2-6; possibly TRBD2 for D (5 bases). Germline-derived CDR1 and CDR2 are LNHDA and SQIVND (reference sequence). This CDR3 region has 17 residues. V shed 3 bases and J shed 0 bases, with 12 bases lying between them. DNA for the CDR3: TGTGCCAGTAGTATTGACTCCGACTACTCTGGGGCCAACGTCCTGACTTTC. Protein sequence: CASSIDSDYSGANVLTF.

The rearrangement joins TRBV5-6 to TRBJ1-1; tentative D call: TRBD1 (5 bases). Germline V gives CDR1 SGHDT, CDR2 YYEEEE. This CDR3 comprises 13 residues. The V end lost 3 bases, the J end lost 4 bases, and 10 bases lay between the germline ends. In nucleotides, the CDR3 is TGTGCCAGCAGCTGGGGCAGAGGCACTGAAGCTTTCTTT. Its translation is CASSWGRGTEAFF. Full variable domain (missing parts from reference TRBV5-6 and TRBJ1-1): DAGVTQSPTHLIKTRGQQVTLRCSPKSGHDTVSWYQQALGQGPQFIFQYYEEEERQRGNFPDRFSGHQFPNYSSELNVNALLLGDSALYLCASSWGRGTEAFFGQGTRLTVV.